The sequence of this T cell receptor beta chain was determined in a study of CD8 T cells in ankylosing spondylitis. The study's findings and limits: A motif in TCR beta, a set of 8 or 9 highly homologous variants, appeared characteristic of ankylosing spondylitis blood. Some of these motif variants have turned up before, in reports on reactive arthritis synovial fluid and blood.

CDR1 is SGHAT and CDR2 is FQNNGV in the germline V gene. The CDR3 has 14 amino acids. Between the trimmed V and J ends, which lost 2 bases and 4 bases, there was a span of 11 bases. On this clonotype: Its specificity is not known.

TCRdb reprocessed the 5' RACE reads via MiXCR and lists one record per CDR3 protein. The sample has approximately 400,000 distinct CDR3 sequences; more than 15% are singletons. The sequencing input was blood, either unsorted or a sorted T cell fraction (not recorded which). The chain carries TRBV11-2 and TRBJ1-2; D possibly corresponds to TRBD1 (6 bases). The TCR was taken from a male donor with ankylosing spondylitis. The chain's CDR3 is CASSLRRDIYGYTF. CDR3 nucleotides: TGTGCCAGCAGCTTACGCCGGGACATCTATGGCTACACCTTC. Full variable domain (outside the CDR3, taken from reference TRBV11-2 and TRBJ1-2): EAGVAQSPRYKIIEKRQSVAFWCNPISGHATLYWYQQILGQGPKLLIQFQNNGVVDDSQLPKDRFSAERLKGVDSTLKIQPAKLEDSAVYLCASSLRRDIYGYTFGSGTRLTVV.